This T cell receptor (beta chain) is from a study of control samples from healthy donors and cancer patients. Only in-frame clones appear in the TCRdb table, and some are missing; sequencing was by immunoSEQ multiplex PCR. In the table there are 200,000 or so clones, just under 95% of which are singletons. Trimming pared 7 bases from V and 5 bases from J, leaving 17 bases between. CDR3 length: 14 amino acids. Germline V gene sequence: CDR1 LNHDA, CDR2 SQIVND (reference sequence). The sample comprised blood. The clonotype was recovered from a man aged 45-65 years in good health. V gene TRBV19 combines with J gene TRBJ1-2; D is uncertain. CDR3 residues: CASTPGQASYGYTF. The CDR3, as DNA: TGTGCCAGTACCCCTGGGCAGGCCTCTTATGGCTACACCTTC. Full variable domain (remainder filled in from reference TRBV19 and TRBJ1-2): DGGITQSPKYLFRKEGQNVTLSCEQNLNHDAMYWYRQDPGQGLRLIYYSQIVNDFQKGDIAEGYSVSREKKESFPLTVTSAQKNPTAFYLCASTPGQASYGYTFGSGTRLTVV.